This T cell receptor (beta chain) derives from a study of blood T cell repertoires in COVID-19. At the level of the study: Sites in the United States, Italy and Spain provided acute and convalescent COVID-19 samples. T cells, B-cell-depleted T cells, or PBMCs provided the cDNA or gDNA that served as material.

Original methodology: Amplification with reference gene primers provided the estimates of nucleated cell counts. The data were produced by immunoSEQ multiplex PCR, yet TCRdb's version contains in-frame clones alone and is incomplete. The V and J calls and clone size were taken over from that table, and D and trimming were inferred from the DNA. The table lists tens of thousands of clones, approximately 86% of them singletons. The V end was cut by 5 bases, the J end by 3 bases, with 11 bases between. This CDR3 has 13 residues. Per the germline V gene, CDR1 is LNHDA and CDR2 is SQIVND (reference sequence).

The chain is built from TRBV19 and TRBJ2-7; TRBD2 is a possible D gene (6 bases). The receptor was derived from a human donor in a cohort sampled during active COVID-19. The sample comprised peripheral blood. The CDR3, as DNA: TGTGCCAGTAGTCCCGCGCGGGACTACGAGCAGTACTTC. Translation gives CASSPARDYEQYF.